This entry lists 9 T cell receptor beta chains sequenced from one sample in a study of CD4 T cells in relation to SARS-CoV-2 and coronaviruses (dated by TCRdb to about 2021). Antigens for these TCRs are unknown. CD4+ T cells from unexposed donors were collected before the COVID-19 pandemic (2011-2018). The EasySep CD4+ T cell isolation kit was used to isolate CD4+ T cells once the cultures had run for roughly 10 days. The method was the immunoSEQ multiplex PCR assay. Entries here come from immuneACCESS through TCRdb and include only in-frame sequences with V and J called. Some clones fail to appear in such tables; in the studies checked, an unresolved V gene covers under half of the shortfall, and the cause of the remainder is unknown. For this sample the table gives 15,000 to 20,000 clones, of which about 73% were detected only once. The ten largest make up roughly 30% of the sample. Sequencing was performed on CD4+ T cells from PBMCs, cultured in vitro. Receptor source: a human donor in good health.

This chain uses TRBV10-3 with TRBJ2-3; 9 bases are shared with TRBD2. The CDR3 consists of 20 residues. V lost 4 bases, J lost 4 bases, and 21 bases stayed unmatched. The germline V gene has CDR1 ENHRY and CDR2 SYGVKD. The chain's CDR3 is CAISGYVELAGGHTSDTQYF. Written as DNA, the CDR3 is TGTGCCATCAGTGGATACGTAGAACTAGCGGGCGGACACACATCAGATACGCAGTATTTT.

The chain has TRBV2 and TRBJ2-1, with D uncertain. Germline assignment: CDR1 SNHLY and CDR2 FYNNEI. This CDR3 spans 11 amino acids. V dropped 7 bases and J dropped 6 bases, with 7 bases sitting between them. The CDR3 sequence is CASTWRNEQFF. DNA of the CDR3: TGTGCCAGCACCTGGCGCAATGAGCAGTTCTTC.

CDR3 coding DNA: TGTGCCAGCAGCCAAATCCGGGGGCAGGGCTGGACCCAGTACTTC. Its translation is CASSQIRGQGWTQYF. The chain has TRBV14 and TRBJ2-5; D tentatively fits TRBD1 or TRBD2 (6 bases each). The CDR3 runs to 15 residues. CDR1 is SGHDN, CDR2 FVKESK, per germline. V lost 2 bases and J 7 bases, leaving 17 bases between the germline ends.

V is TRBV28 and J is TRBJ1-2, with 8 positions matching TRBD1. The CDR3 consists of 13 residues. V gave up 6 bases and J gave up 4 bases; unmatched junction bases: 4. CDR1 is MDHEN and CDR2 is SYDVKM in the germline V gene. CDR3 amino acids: CASSGQGAYGYTF. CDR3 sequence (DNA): TGTGCCAGCAGCGGACAGGGCGCCTATGGCTACACCTTC.

CDR3 DNA sequence: TGTGCCAGCTCACCAACAAGCAAAGGGGGCATTGAAGCTTTCTTT. It yields the protein CASSPTSKGGIEAFF. The chain uses TRBV18 and TRBJ1-1, with 7 bases lining up with TRBD1. The V gene end was trimmed by 2 bases and the J gene end by 7 bases; junction bases not matched to a gene: 10. The germline gives CDR1 KGHSH, CDR2 LQKENI. The CDR3 runs to 15 residues. The complete variable domain, with remaining parts taken from reference TRBV18 and TRBJ1-1, reads NAGVMQNPRHLVRRRGQEARLRCSPMKGHSHVYWYRQLPEEGLKFMVYLQKENIIDESGMPKERFSAEFPKEGPSILRIQQVVRGDSAAYFCASSPTSKGGIEAFFGQGTRLTVV.

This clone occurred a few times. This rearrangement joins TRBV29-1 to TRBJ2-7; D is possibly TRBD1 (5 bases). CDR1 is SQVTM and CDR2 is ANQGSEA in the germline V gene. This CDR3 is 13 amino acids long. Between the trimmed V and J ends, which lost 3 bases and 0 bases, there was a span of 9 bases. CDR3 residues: CSVELTDSYEQYF. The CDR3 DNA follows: TGCAGCGTTGAGTTGACAGACTCCTACGAGCAGTACTTC.

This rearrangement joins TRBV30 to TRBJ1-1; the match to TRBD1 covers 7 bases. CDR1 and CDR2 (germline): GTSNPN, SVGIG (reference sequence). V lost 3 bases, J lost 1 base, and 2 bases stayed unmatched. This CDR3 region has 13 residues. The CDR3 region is CAWRRQGNTEAFF. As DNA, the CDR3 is TGTGCCTGGAGGCGACAGGGGAACACTGAAGCTTTCTTT.

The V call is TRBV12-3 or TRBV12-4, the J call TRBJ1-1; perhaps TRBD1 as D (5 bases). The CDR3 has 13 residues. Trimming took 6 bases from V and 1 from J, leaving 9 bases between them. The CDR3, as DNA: TGTGCCAGCAGAGATCAGGGGAACACTGAAGCTTTCTTT. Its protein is CASRDQGNTEAFF.

CDR3 nucleotide sequence: TGTGCCAGCAGTTACTCGTCAGCGGGGGCCCTCGGGGAGCTGTTTTTT. Protein: CASSYSSAGALGELFF. The V and J genes are TRBV6-5 and TRBJ2-2, with 8 bases lining up with TRBD2. Germline V gene data show CDR1 as MNHEY and CDR2 as SVGAGI. The CDR3 runs 16 residues. V was clipped by 0 bases and J by 7 bases; unmatched bases: 7.